This TCR beta chain was identified during a study of blood T cell repertoires in COVID-19. About the study: Samples came from the United States, Italy and Spain, spanning acute and convalescent COVID-19. T cells, B-cell-depleted T cells, or PBMCs provided the cDNA or gDNA that served as material.

This CDR3 is 16 amino acids long. Germline CDR1 is LNHDA and CDR2 is SQIVND (reference sequence). Germline trimming cut 4 bases from V and 4 bases from J; bases unmatched to any gene: 9. Study processing details: How many nucleated cells were present was estimated from reference gene primer amplification. Generated by immunoSEQ multiplex PCR, the TCRdb table keeps only in-frame clones and is missing some. V, J and clone size derive from that table, while D and trimming were established from the DNA sequence. This table holds about 130,000 clones, 84% found once. V and J are TRBV19 and TRBJ2-2, with 7 positions matching TRBD2. The sequence was obtained from a woman in her fifties or sixties with acute or convalescent COVID-19. Sequenced material: peripheral blood. CDR3 region: CASSRGEGYTTGELFF. The CDR3 region has the DNA TGTGCCAGTAGTAGGGGGGAGGGATACACCACCGGGGAGCTGTTTTTT.